This TCR beta chain was sequenced for a study of T-cell memory formation after mild COVID-19. Study-wide background: Across donors, TCR clusters were largely donor specific. Study-level findings and limits: Second-wave clones with a day 37 peak had unconfirmed SARS-CoV-2 specificity.

CDR1 is DFQATT, CDR2 SNEGSKA, per germline (reference sequence). The CDR3 consists of 14 residues. The J segment lost 3 bases and the V segment lost 3 bases, leaving 4 bases of the junction unmatched. MiXCR, run by TCRdb on the 5' RACE reads, gives a single entry per CDR3 protein. The sample holds 180,000 or so distinct CDR3 sequences; around a tenth are singletons and the top ten take around 3.8%. At least ten counts were recorded for this clonotype. Its target is not known. The chain employs TRBV20-1 and TRBJ2-3; 9 bases map to TRBD2. The source is a man aged 18-30 years who had mild COVID-19 (a few samples of this study predate the infection). Cell type and time point are not known. Sequenced input: PBMCs or a T cell subset sorted from them (not recorded which). Written as DNA, the CDR3 is TGCAGTGCTAGCCCGACTAGCGGAACAGATACGCAGTATTTT. Translation gives CSASPTSGTDTQYF.